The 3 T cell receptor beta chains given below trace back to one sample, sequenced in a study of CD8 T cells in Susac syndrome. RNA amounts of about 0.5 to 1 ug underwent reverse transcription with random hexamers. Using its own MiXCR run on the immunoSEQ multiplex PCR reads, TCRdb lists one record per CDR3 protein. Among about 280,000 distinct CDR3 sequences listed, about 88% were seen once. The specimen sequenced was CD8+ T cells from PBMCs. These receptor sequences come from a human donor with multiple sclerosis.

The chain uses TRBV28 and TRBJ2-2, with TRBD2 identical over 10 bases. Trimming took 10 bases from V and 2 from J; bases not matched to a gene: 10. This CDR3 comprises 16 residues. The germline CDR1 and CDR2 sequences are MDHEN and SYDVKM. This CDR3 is CATLSRTSGNTGELFF. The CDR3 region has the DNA TGTGCCACGCTCTCGAGGACTAGCGGAAACACCGGGGAGCTGTTTTTT.

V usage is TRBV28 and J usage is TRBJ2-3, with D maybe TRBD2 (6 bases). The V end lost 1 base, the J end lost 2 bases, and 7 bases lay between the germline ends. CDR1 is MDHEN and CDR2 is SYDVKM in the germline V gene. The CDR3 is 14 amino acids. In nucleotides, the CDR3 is TGTGCCAGCAGTTTATTGCGGGACACAGATACGCAGTATTTT. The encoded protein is CASSLLRDTDTQYF.

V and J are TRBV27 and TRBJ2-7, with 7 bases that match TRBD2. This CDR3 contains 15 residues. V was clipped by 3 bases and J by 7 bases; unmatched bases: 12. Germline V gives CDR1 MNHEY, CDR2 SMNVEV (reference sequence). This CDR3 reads CASSFSSGSAGEQYF. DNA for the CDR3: TGTGCCAGCAGTTTTTCTAGCGGCTCGGCGGGGGAGCAGTACTTC.